This T cell receptor (beta chain) is from a study of vaccination and CD4 T cells after COVID-19. Study background: The convalescents included six males and four females, and among them two were Hispanic while seven were Caucasian.

About this clonotype: Antigen specificity is unknown.

Treatment meaning: roughly ten-day PBMC culture with coronavirus spike peptide pools or control peptides (ViraFEST assay). It was before the COVID-19 pandemic (2011-2018) that the unexposed donor's CD4+ T cells were collected. With the Oncomine TCR Beta short-read assay, DNA from cultured CD4+ T cells was sequenced. TCRdb reprocessed the PCR reads with MiXCR, giving one entry per CDR3 protein. The sample consists of thousands of distinct CDR3 sequences, approximately 50% of them appearing once. V lost 3 bases and J lost 6, with 9 bases in between. Per the germline V gene, CDR1 is WNHNN and CDR2 is SYGVQD (reference sequence). The CDR3 consists of 12 residues.

This receptor was identified in a human donor in good health. The chain couples TRBV10-1 to TRBJ2-7, with D perhaps TRBD1 (5 bases). The specimen was CD4+ T cells from blood, cultured in vitro. This CDR3 reads CASSDLGLEQYF. The DNA for the CDR3 is TGCGCCAGCAGTGATTTGGGGCTCGAGCAGTACTTC.